This entry lists 14 T cell receptor beta chains sequenced from one sample in a study of blood T cells in healthy people across ages. A J-beta primer mix and a sample-barcoded 5' primer were used in a second PCR of about 7 to 12 cycles. TCRdb processed the 5' RACE reads anew with MiXCR; each CDR3 protein has one entry. Of fewer than 2 million distinct CDR3 sequences in the sample, 39% were seen once. The sequencing input was blood. These receptors were collected from a human donor in good health.

This chain uses TRBV7-2 with TRBJ2-7; D not certain. There are 12 residues in the CDR3. The V and J ends lost 5 bases and 7 bases respectively, with 12 bases between them. Germline V gene data show CDR1 as SGHTA and CDR2 as FQGNSA. The CDR3 coding sequence is TGTGCCAGCAGCGAGTCCCCGACGGAGCAGTACTTC. Translating it yields CASSESPTEQYF.

This clonotype was counted only a few times. The genes are TRBV5-1 and TRBJ1-6; the match to TRBD1 covers 7 bases. The CDR3 runs to 16 residues. From germline, CDR1 is SGHRS and CDR2 YFSETQ. The V segment lost 0 bases and the J segment 9 bases; nucleotides outside the gene matches: 9. The CDR3 protein is CASSLEPTGSVSPLHF. In DNA form, the CDR3 reads TGCGCCAGCAGCTTGGAACCGACAGGGAGCGTTTCACCCCTCCACTTT.

This clonotype has a single count. The junction departs from germline at one end; a sequencing error may be responsible. The chain recombines TRBV7-2 with TRBJ2-3; TRBD2 aligns across 7 bases. Germline V gene lookup returns CDR1 SGHTA and CDR2 FQGNSA. CDR3 length equals 15 residues. This CDR3 reads CASSLGTTSTDMQYF. Written as DNA, the CDR3 is TGTGCCAGCAGCCTGGGGACTACGAGCACAGATATGCAGTATTTT.

This sequence joins TRBV6-2 or TRBV6-3 and TRBJ2-6; D might be TRBD1 or TRBD2, each matching 5 bases. This CDR3 region has 17 residues. Per the germline V gene, CDR1 is MNHEY and CDR2 is SVGEGT. V gave up 0 bases and J gave up 0 bases, with 9 bases separating them. CDR3 bases: TGTGCCAGCAGTTACTCGGGGGTTCCCTCTGGGGCCAACGTCCTGACTTTC. This sequence encodes CASSYSGVPSGANVLTF.

This clonotype was detected only a few times. This chain links TRBV7-9 with TRBJ2-3; tentatively, D is TRBD1 (5 bases). The V gene lost 5 bases and the J gene lost 8 bases, with 14 bases spanning the gap. CDR3 length: 13 amino acids. CDR1 SEHNR and CDR2 FQNEAQ come from the germline V gene (reference sequence). In nucleotides, the CDR3 is TGTGCCAGCAGCCCGACGACAGTGGCTACGCAGTATTTT. Translating gives CASSPTTVATQYF. Drawing the rest from reference TRBV7-9 and TRBJ2-3, the complete variable domain is DTGVSQNPRHKITKRGQNVTFRCDPISEHNRLYWYRQTLGQGPEFLTYFQNEAQLEKSRLLSDRFSAERPKGSFSTLEIQRTEQGDSAMYLCASSPTTVATQYFGPGTRLTVL.

This clonotype was seen a handful of times. This chain joins TRBV5-1 and TRBJ1-1; D call uncertain. Trimming shortened V by 1 base and J by 1 base, and 17 bases separated the two germline ends. The CDR3 contains 17 residues. CDR1 and CDR2 from the germline V gene are SGHRS and YFSETQ. In nucleotides, the CDR3 is TGCGCCAGCAGCTTGTCGGGGTTCGAGGAGACGAACACTGAAGCTTTCTTT. Amino acids: CASSLSGFEETNTEAFF.

The chain recombines TRBV7-9 with TRBJ2-1, with D possibly TRBD1 on 6 matching bases. This CDR3 has 17 amino acids. The germline V gene encodes CDR1 SEHNR and CDR2 FQNEAQ (reference sequence). Trimming took 5 bases from V and 0 from J, leaving 17 bases between them. CDR3 region: CASSVGGRGSSYNEQFF. The CDR3 coding sequence is TGTGCCAGCAGCGTTGGGGGTAGGGGGAGCTCCTACAATGAGCAGTTCTTC.

Points on this clonotype: Mismatch with germline at one junction end may stem from a read error. This sequence joins TRBV12-3 or TRBV12-4 and TRBJ2-7, with D perhaps matching TRBD2 (5 bases). The CDR3 is 14 amino acids. This CDR3 is CAGSFGVASYEQYF. In DNA, the CDR3 is TGTGCCGGCAGTTTCGGGGTGGCGTCCTACGAGCAGTACTTC.

The chain joins TRBV9 to TRBJ2-7, with D perhaps TRBD2 (6 bases). The J call may be incorrect, as the DNA end agrees better with TRBJ2-5. The CDR3 extends over 14 amino acids. Looked up from germline, CDR1 is SGDLS and CDR2 is YYNGEE. CDR3 bases: TGTGCCAGCAGCGTAAGTCTTGGAGGGGTGACCCAGTACTTC. This gives the protein CASSVSLGGVTQYF.

The chain recombines TRBV6-2 or TRBV6-3 with TRBJ1-2; no clear D gene. The CDR3 consists of 12 residues. CDR1 and CDR2 from the germline V gene are MNHEY and SVGEGT. V lost 8 bases and J lost 5, with 12 bases in between. The chain's CDR3 is CASAYREYGYTF. DNA of the CDR3: TGTGCCAGCGCCTATCGGGAGTATGGCTACACCTTC.

The J gene is TRBJ1-2, the V gene TRBV6-6; 8 bases are shared with TRBD1. The germline V gene has CDR1 MNHNY and CDR2 SVGAGI (reference sequence). With 2 bases clipped from V and 6 bases from J, the junction kept 8 bases outside the gene matches. The CDR3 extends over 15 amino acids. The CDR3 DNA reads TGTGCCAGCAGTTACCCCAGGGGGACAGGAAATGGCTACACCTTC. It is translated as CASSYPRGTGNGYTF.

In its sample, this clonotype was seen a few times. The J gene is TRBJ1-6, the V gene TRBV20-1; 8 nucleotides agree with TRBD1. CDR3 length: 16 amino acids. CDR1 is DFQATT and CDR2 is SNEGSKA in the germline V gene (reference sequence). The V segment lost 5 bases and the J segment 9 bases; nucleotides outside the gene matches: 15. CDR3 sequence reads: CSAPRGETGDSSPLHF. The DNA of the CDR3 is TGCAGTGCTCCTCGTGGGGAGACAGGGGACAGTTCACCCCTCCACTTT.

The chain employs TRBV6-5 and TRBJ1-2, with a tentative D call TRBD1 (5 bases). V lost 0 bases, J lost 8 bases, and 16 bases lay in between. CDR3 length equals 15 residues. The germline CDR1 and CDR2 sequences are MNHEY and SVGAGI. CDR3: CASSYSPYQGDGYTF. Here the CDR3 DNA reads TGTGCCAGCAGTTACTCCCCGTATCAGGGAGACGGCTACACCTTC.

This rearrangement joins TRBV4-3 to TRBJ2-3, with 8 positions matching TRBD2. CDR3 length: 21 residues. CDR1 and CDR2 (germline): LGHNA, YSLEER. With 0 bases clipped from V and 5 bases from J, the junction kept 22 bases outside the gene matches. The CDR3 nucleotides are TGCGCCAGCAGCCAAGATAACGCAGGGAGAGGAGCGGGGGACGAGGGAGATACGCAGTATTTT. This encodes CASSQDNAGRGAGDEGDTQYF.